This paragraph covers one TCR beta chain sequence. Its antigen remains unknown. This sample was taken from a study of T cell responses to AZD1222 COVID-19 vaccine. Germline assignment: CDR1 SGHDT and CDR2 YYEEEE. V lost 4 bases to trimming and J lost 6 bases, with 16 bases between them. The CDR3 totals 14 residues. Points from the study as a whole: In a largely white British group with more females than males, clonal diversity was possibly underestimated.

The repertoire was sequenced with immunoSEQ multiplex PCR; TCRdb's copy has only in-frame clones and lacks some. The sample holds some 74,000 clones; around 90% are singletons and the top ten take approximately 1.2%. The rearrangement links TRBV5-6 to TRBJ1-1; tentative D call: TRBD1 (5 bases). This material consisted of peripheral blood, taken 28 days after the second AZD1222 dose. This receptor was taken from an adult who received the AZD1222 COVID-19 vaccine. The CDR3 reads CASSPREGASEAFF. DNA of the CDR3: TGTGCCAGCAGCCCCAGGGAGGGAGCCTCTGAAGCTTTCTTT.